This TCR beta chain emerged from a study of T cell responses to AZD1222 COVID-19 vaccine. Assay used: immunoSEQ multiplex PCR; TCRdb lists only in-frame clones, some missing. This table has some 130,000 clones, roughly 90% appearing once. A note on this clone: Its antigen remains unidentified.

Study-level results: Possibly, clonal diversity was underestimated; donors were largely white British and included more females. Repertoires were collected only later (after the peak T cell response had occurred). Increased Spike-specific TCR breadth and depth were observed after two AZD1222 doses.

Germline V gene data show CDR1 as GTSNPN and CDR2 as SVGIG (reference sequence). This CDR3 comprises 11 residues. V trimming: 6 bases; J trimming: 9 bases; junction bases outside the gene matches: 7. This rearrangement joins TRBV30 to TRBJ1-2, with 7 bases fitting TRBD1. This receptor was taken from an adult in good health. This material consisted of peripheral blood, taken on day 0 of AZD1222 vaccination. CDR3 protein: CACPRQGRYTF. The CDR3, as DNA: TGTGCCTGCCCCAGACAGGGACGCTACACCTTC.